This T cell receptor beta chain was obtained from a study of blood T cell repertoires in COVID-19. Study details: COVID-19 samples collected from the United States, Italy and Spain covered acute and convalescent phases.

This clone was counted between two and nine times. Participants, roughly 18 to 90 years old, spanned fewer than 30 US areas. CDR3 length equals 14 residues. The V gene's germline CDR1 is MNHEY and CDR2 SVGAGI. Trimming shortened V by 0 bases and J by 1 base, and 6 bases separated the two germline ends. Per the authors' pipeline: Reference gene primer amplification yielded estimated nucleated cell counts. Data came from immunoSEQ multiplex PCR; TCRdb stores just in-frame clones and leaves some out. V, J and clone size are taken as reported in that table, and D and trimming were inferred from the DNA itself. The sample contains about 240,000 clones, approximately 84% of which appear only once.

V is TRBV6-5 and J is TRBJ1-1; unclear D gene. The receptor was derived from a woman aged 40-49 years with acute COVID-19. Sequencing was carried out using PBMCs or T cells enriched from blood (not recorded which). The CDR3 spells CASSYSRQNTEAFF. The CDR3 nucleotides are TGTGCCAGCAGTTACTCTCGACAGAACACTGAAGCTTTCTTT.